This TCR beta chain originates from a study of beta chain features in type 1 diabetes. Study information: Healthy donors, compared against patients, showed similar age, gender and cell yields.

Findings and limits, study-wide: Insertions at VDJ junctions were less frequent in type 1 diabetes patients. These patients also deleted more nucleotides at the same junctions. Type 1 diabetes patients had TCRB CDR3s that were shorter (moderately but significantly so) in all four CD4+ subsets.

Note on this clone: Antigen specificity is unknown.

Expressed TCRB transcripts were sequenced because the entire RNA isolate underwent reverse transcription. Repertoires were generated with immunoSEQ multiplex PCR, while TCRdb's copy carries only in-frame clones and drops some. The sample lists some 700,000 clones; around 15% were seen once. The CDR3 extends over 14 amino acids. V lost 4 bases and J lost 7, with 13 bases in between. Looked up from germline, CDR1 is LGHNA and CDR2 is YNFKEQ. Central memory, naive, regulatory and stem cell-like memory CD4+ cells were sorted by CD45RO/CCR7/CD25/CD127/CD95/CD27. Specimen: naive CD4+ T cells from blood. This clonotype was obtained from a man in his late teens or twenties with type 1 diabetes. The rearrangement uses TRBV4-2 and TRBJ2-2, with D possibly being TRBD2 (6 bases). The CDR3 coding sequence is TGTGCCAGCAGCCCGGGACTTGCGAGCGGGGAGCTGTTTTTT. Its protein product is CASSPGLASGELFF.